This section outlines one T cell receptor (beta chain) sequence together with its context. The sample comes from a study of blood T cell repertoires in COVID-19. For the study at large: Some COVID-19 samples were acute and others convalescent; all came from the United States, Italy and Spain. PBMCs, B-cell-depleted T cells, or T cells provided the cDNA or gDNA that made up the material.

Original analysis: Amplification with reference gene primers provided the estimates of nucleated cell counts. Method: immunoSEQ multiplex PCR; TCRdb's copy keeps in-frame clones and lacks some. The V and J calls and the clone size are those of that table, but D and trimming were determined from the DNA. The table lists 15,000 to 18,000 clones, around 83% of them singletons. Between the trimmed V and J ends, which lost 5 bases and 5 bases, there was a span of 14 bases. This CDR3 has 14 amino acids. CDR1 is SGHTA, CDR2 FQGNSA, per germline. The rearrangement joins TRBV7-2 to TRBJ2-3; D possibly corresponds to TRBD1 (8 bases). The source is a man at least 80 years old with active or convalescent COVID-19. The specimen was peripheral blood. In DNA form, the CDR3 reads TGTGCCAGCAGCCCGGACAGGGAGGGAGATACGCAGTATTTT. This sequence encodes CASSPDREGDTQYF.